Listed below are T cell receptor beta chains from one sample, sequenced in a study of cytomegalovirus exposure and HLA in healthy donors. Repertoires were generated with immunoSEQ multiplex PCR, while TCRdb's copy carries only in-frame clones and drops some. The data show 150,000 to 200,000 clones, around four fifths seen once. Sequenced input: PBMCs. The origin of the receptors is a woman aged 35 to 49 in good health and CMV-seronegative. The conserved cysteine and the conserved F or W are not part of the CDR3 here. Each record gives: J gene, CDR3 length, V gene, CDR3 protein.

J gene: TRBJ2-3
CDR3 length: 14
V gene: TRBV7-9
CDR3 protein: SSSFWVAGSTDTQY

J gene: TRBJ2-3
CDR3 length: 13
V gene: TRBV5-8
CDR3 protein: ASSGGDRSTDTQY

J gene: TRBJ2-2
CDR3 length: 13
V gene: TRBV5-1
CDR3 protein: ASSSTTGSNGELF

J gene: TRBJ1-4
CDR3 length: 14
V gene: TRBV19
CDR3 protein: ASSISRGGGDEKLF

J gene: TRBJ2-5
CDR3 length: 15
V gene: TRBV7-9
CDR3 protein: ASSLKFAASHQETQY

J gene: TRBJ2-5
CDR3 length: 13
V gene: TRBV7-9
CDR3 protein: ASSNRASGRETQY

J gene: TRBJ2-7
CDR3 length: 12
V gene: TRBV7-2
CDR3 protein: ASTSKVGLYEQY

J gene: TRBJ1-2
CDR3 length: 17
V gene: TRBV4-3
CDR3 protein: ASSQDLGTVYSGDYGYT

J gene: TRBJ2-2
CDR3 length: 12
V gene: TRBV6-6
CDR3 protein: ASTKASDSGELF

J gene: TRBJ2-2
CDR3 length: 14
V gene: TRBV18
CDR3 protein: ASSPRTGSNTGELF

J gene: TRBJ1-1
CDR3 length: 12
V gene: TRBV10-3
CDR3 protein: AISDNRGIGGAF

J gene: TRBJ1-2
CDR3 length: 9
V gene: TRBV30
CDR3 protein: AWSVLYGYT

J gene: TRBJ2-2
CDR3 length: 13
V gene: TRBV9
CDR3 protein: ASSAQGQNTGELF

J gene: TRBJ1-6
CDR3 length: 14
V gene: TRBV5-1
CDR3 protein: ASSLVGSSYNSPLH

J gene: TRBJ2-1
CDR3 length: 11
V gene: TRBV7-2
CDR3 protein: ASRPSGTVGQF

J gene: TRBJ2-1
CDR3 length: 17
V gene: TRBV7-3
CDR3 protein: ASSFRGPGAGQGGNEQF

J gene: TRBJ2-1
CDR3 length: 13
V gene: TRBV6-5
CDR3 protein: ASIPGLAGGNEQF

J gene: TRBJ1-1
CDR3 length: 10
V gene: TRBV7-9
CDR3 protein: ASSLVNTEAF

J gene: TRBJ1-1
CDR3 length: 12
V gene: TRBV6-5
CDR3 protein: ASIDRIGNTEAF

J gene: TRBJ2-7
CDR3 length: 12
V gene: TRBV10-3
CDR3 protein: AIGGGGSSYEQY

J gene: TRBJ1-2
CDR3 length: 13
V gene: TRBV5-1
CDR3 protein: ASSLDPTGSYGYT

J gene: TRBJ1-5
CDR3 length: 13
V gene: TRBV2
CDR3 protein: ASSAGAYSNQPQH

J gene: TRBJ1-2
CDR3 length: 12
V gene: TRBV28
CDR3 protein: ASSLRPRVYGYT

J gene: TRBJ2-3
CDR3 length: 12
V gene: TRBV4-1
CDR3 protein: ASSQGLAADTQY

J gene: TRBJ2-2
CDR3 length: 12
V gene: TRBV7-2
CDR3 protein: ASSVTSGTGELF

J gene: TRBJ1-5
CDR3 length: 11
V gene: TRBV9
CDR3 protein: ASSVDANQPQH

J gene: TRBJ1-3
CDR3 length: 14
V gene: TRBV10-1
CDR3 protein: ASSVQENRQGNTIY

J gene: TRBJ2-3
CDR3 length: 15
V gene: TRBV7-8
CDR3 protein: ASSRRGTGASTDTQY

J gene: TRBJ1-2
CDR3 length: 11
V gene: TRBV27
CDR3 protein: ASSRPNRDGYT

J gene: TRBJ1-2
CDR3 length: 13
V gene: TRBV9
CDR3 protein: ASSVGGDPDYGYT

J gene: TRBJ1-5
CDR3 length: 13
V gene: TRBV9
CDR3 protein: ASSVGPGYGQPQH

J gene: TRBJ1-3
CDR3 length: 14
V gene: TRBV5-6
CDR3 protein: ASSLWDRTSGNTIY

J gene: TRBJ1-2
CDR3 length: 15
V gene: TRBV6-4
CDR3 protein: ASSDCGTLKANYGYT

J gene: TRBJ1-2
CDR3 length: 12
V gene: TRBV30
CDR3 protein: AWSDGDRGYGYT

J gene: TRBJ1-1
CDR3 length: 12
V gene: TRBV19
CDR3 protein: ASSIARGNTEAF

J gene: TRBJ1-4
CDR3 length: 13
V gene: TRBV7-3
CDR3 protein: ASSLRAGAREKLF

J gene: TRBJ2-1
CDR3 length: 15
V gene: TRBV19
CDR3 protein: ASRPPSSGILSGEQF

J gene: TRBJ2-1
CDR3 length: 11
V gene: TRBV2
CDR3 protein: ASSHISGNEQF

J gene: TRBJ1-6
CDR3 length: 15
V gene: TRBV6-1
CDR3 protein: ASSVTGGLLPESPLH

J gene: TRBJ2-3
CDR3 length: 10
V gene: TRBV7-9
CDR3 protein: AGQAGTDTQY

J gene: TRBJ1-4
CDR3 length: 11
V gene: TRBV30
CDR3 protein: AWSVQGRVKLF